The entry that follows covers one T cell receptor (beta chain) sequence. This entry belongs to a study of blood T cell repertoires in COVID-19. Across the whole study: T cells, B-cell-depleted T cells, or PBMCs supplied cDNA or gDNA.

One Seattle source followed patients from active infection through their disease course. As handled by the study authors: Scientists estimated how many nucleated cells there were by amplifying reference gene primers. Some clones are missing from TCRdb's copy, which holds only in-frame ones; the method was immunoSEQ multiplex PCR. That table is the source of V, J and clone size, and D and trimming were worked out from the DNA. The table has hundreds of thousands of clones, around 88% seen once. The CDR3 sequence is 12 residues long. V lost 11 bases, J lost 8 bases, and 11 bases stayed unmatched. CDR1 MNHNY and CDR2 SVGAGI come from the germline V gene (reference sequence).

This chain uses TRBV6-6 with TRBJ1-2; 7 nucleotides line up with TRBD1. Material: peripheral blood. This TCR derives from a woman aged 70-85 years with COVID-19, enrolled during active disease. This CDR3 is CAARDREEGYTF. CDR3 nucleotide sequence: TGTGCCGCCCGCGACAGGGAAGAAGGCTACACCTTC.